The 28 T cell receptor beta chains reported below all come from one sample, sequenced in a study of T cells in Graves' hyperthyroidism and ophthalmopathy. Amplification targeted TCR beta CDR3 regions from RNA transcripts. When the TCR CDR3 underwent first-round RT-PCR, the HTBI primer set was used. TCRdb recomputed calls from the multiplex PCR reads with MiXCR, one row per CDR3 protein. The data show fewer than 350,000 distinct CDR3 sequences, around 23% seen once. Sequencing input: blood. Receptors were obtained from a woman aged 45-65 years with Graves' hyperthyroidism.

This clonotype was seen ten or more times. The genes are TRBV27 and TRBJ2-3, with 13 bases lining up with TRBD2. Per the germline V gene, CDR1 is MNHEY and CDR2 is SMNVEV (reference sequence). This CDR3 is 15 amino acids long. Trimming cost V 5 bases and J 7 bases; bases outside gene matches: 6. CDR3 protein: CASSGRTSGSYTQYF. The CDR3 DNA sequence: TGTGCCAGCAGTGGAAGGACTAGCGGGAGTTATACGCAGTATTTT.

The V and J genes are TRBV27 and TRBJ2-1; a weak D match, TRBD2 (9 bases). Trimming stripped 4 bases from V and 7 bases from J, with 29 bases between. CDR3 length equals 19 residues. In germline, CDR1 is MNHEY, CDR2 SMNVEV (reference sequence). CDR3 nucleotide sequence: TGTGCCAGCAGTTCGCAGGGGGCGGGGGGGTACTTGAGGAGTAATGAGCAGTTCTTC. It yields the protein CASSSQGAGGYLRSNEQFF.

This clonotype was detected many times. The rearrangement links TRBV4-1 to TRBJ1-5, with a weak D call TRBD1 (5 bases). V lost 2 bases and J 7 bases, leaving 6 bases between the germline ends. This CDR3 spans 12 amino acids. CDR1 is MGHRA, CDR2 YSYEKL, per germline. The CDR3 loop reads CASSQRGQPQHF. For the CDR3, the DNA is TGCGCCAGCAGCCAAAGGGGCCAGCCCCAGCATTTT.

A few counts support this clonotype. The genes are TRBV5-1 and TRBJ2-7, with TRBD2 matching over 11 bases. Germline V gene lookup returns CDR1 SGHRS and CDR2 YFSETQ. The CDR3 has 16 residues. Trimming cost V 4 bases and J 7 bases; bases outside gene matches: 13. The chain's CDR3 is CASSRAGLAGGGEQYF. CDR3 nucleotides: TGCGCCAGCAGCCGGGCAGGGCTAGCGGGAGGAGGAGAGCAGTACTTC.

The chain combines TRBV4-1 with TRBJ1-2; D possibly corresponds to TRBD1 (5 bases). This CDR3 region has 16 residues. Germline-derived CDR1 and CDR2 are MGHRA and YSYEKL. V was pared by 2 bases and J by 3 bases, with 16 bases between. The DNA of the CDR3 is TGCGCCAGCAGCCAACTTTCTAGGGACGGATACTATGGCTACACCTTC. It encodes CASSQLSRDGYYGYTF.

This clonotype was detected a few times. Here the CDR3 DNA reads TGTGCCAGCAGGGCCCAGGCCTTTAGTTCCTCTGGGGCCAACGTCCTGACTTTC. This sequence encodes CASRAQAFSSSGANVLTF. J is TRBJ2-6 and V is TRBV6-4; unclear D gene. Germline V gives CDR1 MRHNA, CDR2 SNTAGT. This CDR3 spans 18 amino acids. With 6 bases removed from V and 0 bases from J, the gap between germline ends came to 18 bases.

This clonotype has just one count. The genes are TRBV20-1 and TRBJ2-7; D ambiguous. CDR3 length equals 14 residues. Looked up from germline, CDR1 is DFQATT and CDR2 is SNEGSKA (reference sequence). Trimming left V 3 bases short and J 2 bases short, with 14 bases between. For the CDR3, the DNA is TGCAGTGCTAGGGACGGTTTCCAGGCCTACGAGCAGTACTTC. This gives the protein CSARDGFQAYEQYF.

This clonotype was detected many times. The V and J genes are TRBV5-1 and TRBJ1-5; the D gene is possibly TRBD1 (6 bases). The CDR3 is 13 residues long. Trimming cost V 3 bases and J 7 bases, with 11 bases left between them. Per germline, CDR1 SGHRS and CDR2 YFSETQ. In DNA, the CDR3 is TGCGCCAGCAGCTCCTTAGGGGGACAGCCCCAGCATTTT. Protein product: CASSSLGGQPQHF.

This clonotype showed up many times. The rearrangement joins TRBV11-2 to TRBJ2-5, with TRBD2 matching over 7 bases. This CDR3 has 16 amino acids. CDR1 is SGHAT and CDR2 is FQNNGV in the germline V gene. Trimming took 1 base from V and 2 from J; bases not matched to a gene: 7. The CDR3 region is CASSLAPGGGQETQYF. In DNA, the CDR3 is TGTGCCAGCAGCTTAGCGCCTGGGGGGGGGCAAGAGACCCAGTACTTC.

This clonotype was found many times. In DNA, the CDR3 is TGTGCCAGCAACCTTTTGGGGAATCAGCCCCAGCATTTT. This codes for CASNLLGNQPQHF. J is TRBJ1-5 and V is TRBV28; D unclear. The germline V gene encodes CDR1 MDHEN and CDR2 SYDVKM. Trimming left V 7 bases short and J 4 bases short, with 11 bases between. CDR3 length equals 13 residues.

This clonotype was seen repeatedly, ten times or more. The genes are TRBV30 and TRBJ1-2; no definite D call. The CDR3 consists of 14 residues. The germline CDR1 and CDR2 sequences are GTSNPN and SVGIG (reference sequence). Trimming pared 3 bases from V and 4 bases from J, leaving 15 bases between. CDR3 protein: CAWRGREKFYGYTF. The CDR3 nucleotides read TGTGCCTGGAGAGGCCGGGAGAAGTTCTATGGCTACACCTTC.

In this sample, this clonotype turned up many times. This chain connects TRBV29-1 to TRBJ1-1, with D unclear. The ends were cut back, 3 bases at V and 1 base at J, with 6 bases in the middle. Germline CDR1 SQVTM, CDR2 ANQGSEA. This CDR3 region has 12 residues. The CDR3 bases are TGCAGCGTTGATCCCGAGAACACTGAAGCTTTCTTT. As protein: CSVDPENTEAFF. The variable domain in full, with the rest retrieved from reference TRBV29-1 and TRBJ1-1, is SAVISQKPSRDICQRGTSLTIQCQVDSQVTMMFWYRQQPGQSLTLIATANQGSEATYESGFVIDKFPISRPNLTFSTLTVSNMSPEDSSIYLCSVDPENTEAFFGQGTRLTVV.

This clonotype was recorded many times. The chain uses TRBV15 and TRBJ1-1; D perhaps matches TRBD1 (6 bases). The CDR3 extends over 13 amino acids. Trimming left V 1 base short and J 5 bases short, with 8 bases between. Germline CDR1 LNHNV, CDR2 YYDKDF (reference sequence). The CDR3 loop is CATSRVTGTEAFF. In DNA form, the CDR3 reads TGTGCCACCAGCAGAGTTACAGGGACTGAAGCTTTCTTT.

This clonotype was recorded at least ten times. The rearrangement links TRBV29-1 to TRBJ1-2; 7 nucleotides align to TRBD1. CDR1 is SQVTM and CDR2 is ANQGSEA in the germline V gene. CDR3 length: 12 residues. V shed 5 bases and J 4 bases; nucleotides not matched to a gene: 4. CDR3 amino acids: CSVSTGAYGYTF. CDR3 coding DNA: TGCAGCGTTTCTACAGGGGCCTATGGCTACACCTTC. Filled out from reference TRBV29-1 and TRBJ1-2, the complete variable domain reads SAVISQKPSRDICQRGTSLTIQCQVDSQVTMMFWYRQQPGQSLTLIATANQGSEATYESGFVIDKFPISRPNLTFSTLTVSNMSPEDSSIYLCSVSTGAYGYTFGSGTRLTVV.

The chain combines TRBV19 with TRBJ1-5; D is possibly TRBD1 (5 bases). V was clipped by 5 bases and J by 2 bases, with 13 bases between them. The CDR3 runs to 15 residues. The V gene's germline CDR1 is LNHDA and CDR2 SQIVND (reference sequence). CDR3 region: CASSPRRGGNQPQHF. CDR3 sequence (DNA): TGTGCCAGTAGTCCACGACGGGGGGGCAATCAGCCCCAGCATTTT.

The rearrangement uses TRBV20-1 and TRBJ2-3, with TRBD2 identical over 8 bases. After removal of 5 bases from V and 1 base from J, the junction contained 8 bases not matched to a gene. The CDR3 is made up of 15 amino acids. Germline assignment: CDR1 DFQATT and CDR2 SNEGSKA (reference sequence). In DNA, the CDR3 is TGCAGTGCTGGTAACGCGGGAGGTCGCACAGATACGCAGTATTTT. It specifies CSAGNAGGRTDTQYF.

Concerning this clonotype itself: An end of the junction does not agree with germline; a read error may underlie this. The V call is TRBV5-4, the J call TRBJ2-7; 9 positions match TRBD2. The CDR3 spans 13 residues. The V gene's germline CDR1 is SGHNT and CDR2 YYREEE (reference sequence). The chain's CDR3 is CAGSLGGGGEQYF. The CDR3 coding sequence is TGTGCCGGCAGCTTAGGCGGGGGGGGCGAGCAGTACTTC. The whole variable domain, filled in from reference TRBV5-4 and TRBJ2-7, reads ETGVTQSPTHLIKTRGQQVTLRCSSQSGHNTVSWYQQALGQGPQFIFQYYREEENGRGNFPPRFSGLQFPNYSSELNVNALELDDSALYLCAGSLGGGGEQYFGPGTRLTVT.

This clonotype has a count of ten or more. This sequence joins TRBV10-2 and TRBJ2-5; TRBD2 matches 11 bases. V dropped 2 bases and J dropped 9; count of bases not matched to a gene: 2. This CDR3 has 13 amino acids. Germline V gene lookup returns CDR1 WSHSY and CDR2 SAAADI. CDR3 bases: TGCGCCAGCAGTGAGACTAGCGGGGGAGCCCAGTACTTC. Protein product: CASSETSGGAQYF.

Of note for this clonotype: One end of the junction varies from germline; a read error may be responsible. CDR3 protein: CAGSLRHNEQFF. CDR3 nucleotide sequence: TGTGCCGGCAGCTTACGCCACAATGAGCAGTTCTTC. The rearrangement joins TRBV11-3 to TRBJ2-1; D remains unclear. The CDR3 sequence is 12 residues long. In germline, CDR1 is SGHNT, CDR2 YENEEA.

This clonotype was observed many times. The chain links TRBV10-3 to TRBJ2-5; 8 nucleotides match TRBD2. CDR1 ENHRY and CDR2 SYGVKD come from the germline V gene. The CDR3 consists of 14 residues. Germline trimming cut 9 bases from V and 4 bases from J; bases unmatched to any gene: 10. CDR3 amino acids: CAITSGGVGETQYF. Here the CDR3 DNA reads TGTGCCATTACGAGCGGGGGCGTAGGAGAGACCCAGTACTTC.

The J gene is TRBJ1-3, the V gene TRBV28, with 8 bases identical to TRBD1. Germline lookup yields CDR1 MDHEN and CDR2 SYDVKM. Trimming at V came to 2 bases and at J to 0 bases, leaving 6 bases not matched to a gene. There are 17 residues in the CDR3. The CDR3 loop is CASSLPIQGASGNTIYF. The DNA of the CDR3 is TGTGCCAGCAGTTTACCAATTCAGGGGGCCTCTGGAAACACCATATATTTT.

This clonotype came up many times. The chain carries TRBV28 and TRBJ1-2; D gene unclear. The CDR3 is 13 residues long. Germline V gives CDR1 MDHEN, CDR2 SYDVKM. Trimming took off 3 bases at V and 4 bases at J, with 9 bases between the two ends. CDR3 residues: CASSLGRIYGYTF. The CDR3 nucleotides are TGTGCCAGCAGTTTGGGCAGGATCTATGGCTACACCTTC.

This clonotype was seen many times. V gene TRBV6-1 combines with J gene TRBJ1-5; D is possibly TRBD1 (5 bases). The CDR3 covers 16 residues. Trimming cost V 6 bases and J 5 bases, with 20 bases left between them. CDR1 and CDR2 from the germline V gene are MNHNS and SASEGT. CDR3 residues: CASSSNRAGIYQPQHF. In DNA, the CDR3 is TGTGCCAGCAGCTCTAATAGGGCAGGGATTTATCAGCCCCAGCATTTT.

This clonotype was detected ten times or more. The CDR3 DNA reads TGTGCCAGCAGTTACGAGGTGAACACTGAAGCTTTCTTT. Protein sequence: CASSYEVNTEAFF. The genes are TRBV6-5 and TRBJ1-1, with D hard to call. Per germline, CDR1 MNHEY and CDR2 SVGAGI. Between the trimmed V and J ends, which lost 2 bases and 0 bases, there was a span of 4 bases. The CDR3 covers 13 residues.

V is TRBV5-1 and J is TRBJ2-5; 7 bases line up with TRBD1. The CDR3 spans 15 residues. The germline V gene encodes CDR1 SGHRS and CDR2 YFSETQ. With V trimmed by 4 bases and J by 5 bases, 11 bases remained unmatched. CDR3 coding DNA: TGCGCCAGCAGCGTTGGACAGGCCATAGGGGAGACCCAGTACTTC. Encoded protein: CASSVGQAIGETQYF.

The table lists this clonotype with many counts. The CDR3 sequence: CASSETSGRASNEQFF. The CDR3 DNA follows: TGTGCCAGCAGTGAGACTAGCGGGAGGGCCAGCAATGAGCAGTTCTTC. The rearrangement links TRBV6-1 to TRBJ2-1; 14 bases map to TRBD2. Unmatched junction bases numbered 4, after V lost 3 bases and J lost 6 bases. Germline-derived CDR1 and CDR2 are MNHNS and SASEGT. CDR3 size: 16 residues.

This clonotype has at least ten counts. The V call is TRBV2, the J call TRBJ2-7, with D perhaps assigned TRBD1 or TRBD2 (5 bases each). Trimming stripped 5 bases from V and 2 bases from J, with 16 bases between. The CDR3 extends over 15 amino acids. The germline V gene encodes CDR1 SNHLY and CDR2 FYNNEI. The DNA for the CDR3 is TGTGCCAGCAGTAAGAACCGGGACCGAACCTACGAGCAGTACTTC. Translation gives CASSKNRDRTYEQYF.

V usage is TRBV19 and J usage is TRBJ2-2, with 8 bases lining up with TRBD1. The length of the CDR3 is 15 residues. The junction had 4 bases not matched to a gene; V was cut back by 6 bases and J by 1 base. Germline V gene data show CDR1 as LNHDA and CDR2 as SQIVND (reference sequence). CDR3 sequence: CASRMDRENTGELFF. The CDR3 region has the DNA TGTGCCAGTAGGATGGACAGGGAGAACACCGGGGAGCTGTTTTTT.